Shown below are 6 T cell receptor beta chains from a single sample sequenced in a study of T-cell reconstitution after alpha-beta-depleted transplantation in children. TCRbeta library construction was performed incorporating unique molecular identifiers. Each CDR3 protein is one row after TCRdb ran MiXCR on the PCR reads. Among approximately 270,000 distinct CDR3 sequences listed, roughly a quarter were seen once. The sample here was PBMCs, mostly from graft donor cells, taken 360 days after TCRalphabeta/CD19-depleted stem cell transplant. These receptors all come from a female patient younger than 10 who had a stem cell transplant for congenital amegakaryocytic thrombocytopenia, so the T cells may come from the graft donor.

The V gene is TRBV20-1, the J gene TRBJ2-3; TRBD2 aligns across 16 bases. The CDR3 spans 16 residues. From germline, CDR1 is DFQATT and CDR2 SNEGSKA (reference sequence). Trimming at V came to 5 bases and at J to 4 bases, leaving 6 bases not matched to a gene. CDR3 nucleotides: TGCAGTGCTCCGGGACTAGCGGGAGGGCGGGCAGATACGCAGTATTTT. Its translation: CSAPGLAGGRADTQYF.

The chain joins TRBV20-1 to TRBJ2-2; D unclear. V was pared by 8 bases and J by 3 bases, with 13 bases between. Germline V gene lookup returns CDR1 DFQATT and CDR2 SNEGSKA (reference sequence). There are 13 residues in the CDR3. The CDR3 is CSPLLGYTGELFF. DNA for the CDR3: TGCAGTCCCCTTTTGGGGTACACCGGGGAGCTGTTTTTT.

This clonotype was found a few times. This chain connects TRBV20-1 to TRBJ2-5, with D perhaps TRBD2 (7 bases). Trimming left V 7 bases short and J 4 bases short, with 16 bases between. The CDR3 spans 13 residues. Germline CDR1 and CDR2: DFQATT and SNEGSKA (reference sequence). CDR3 protein: CSVSYGGPETQYF. CDR3 DNA sequence: TGCAGTGTTTCCTACGGGGGGCCAGAGACCCAGTACTTC.

This clonotype was seen a handful of times. The chain combines TRBV5-5 with TRBJ2-1; 8 positions match TRBD2. With 4 bases clipped from V and 8 bases from J, the junction kept 14 bases outside the gene matches. Germline CDR1 is SGHKS and CDR2 is YYEKEE (reference sequence). There are 16 residues in the CDR3. The CDR3 DNA sequence: TGTGCCAGCAGCCCGACTCGGGGACTAGATGGGTATGAGCAGTTCTTC. Its protein is CASSPTRGLDGYEQFF.

On this clonotype: At one boundary the junction diverges from the germline segment, which might be a read error. The rearrangement uses TRBV5-1 and TRBJ1-3, with a tentative D call TRBD1 (5 bases). Germline V lookup: CDR1 SGHRS, CDR2 YFSETQ. The CDR3 sequence is 16 residues long. This CDR3 is CASSLGTRTPGNTIYF. Written as DNA, the CDR3 is TGCGCCAGTAGCTTGGGTACGAGGACACCTGGAAACACCATATATTTT.

The chain employs TRBV29-1 and TRBJ2-1, with 12 bases aligning to TRBD2. The CDR3 extends over 13 amino acids. With 5 bases clipped from V and 8 bases from J, the junction kept 4 bases outside the gene matches. Germline values: CDR1 SQVTM, CDR2 ANQGSEA. The CDR3 reads CSVRASGRDEQFF. The CDR3 DNA reads TGCAGCGTTAGGGCTAGCGGGAGGGATGAGCAGTTCTTC.